This T cell receptor (beta chain) was observed in a study of identical twins' blood T cells. This clonotype was detected many times. The CDR3 covers 12 residues. Trimming stripped 1 base from V and 6 bases from J, with 6 bases between. Germline assignment: CDR1 MGHDK and CDR2 SYGVNS. Each CDR3 protein gets one entry after TCRdb re-called the 5' RACE reads with MiXCR. The repertoire holds about 370,000 distinct CDR3 sequences, with about 28% as singletons. The source of this sequence is a woman between 18 and 49 years old in good health. J is TRBJ1-1 and V is TRBV25-1; no firm D call. The sequencing sample was made of PBMCs. The CDR3, as DNA: TGTGCCAGCAGTGAATTACTATCTGAAGCTTTCTTT. Translated, it gives CASSELLSEAFF. Full variable domain (outside the CDR3, taken from reference TRBV25-1 and TRBJ1-1): EADIYQTPRYLVIGTGKKITLECSQTMGHDKMYWYQQDPGMELHLIHYSYGVNSTEKGDLSSESTVSRIRTEHFPLTLESARPSHTSQYLCASSELLSEAFFGQGTRLTVV.